This TCR beta chain derives from a study of cytomegalovirus exposure and HLA in healthy donors. Germline V lookup: CDR1 LGHNA, CDR2 YNFKEQ. This CDR3 has 16 amino acids. Trimming took off 0 bases at V and 0 bases at J, with 9 bases between the two ends. Comments on this clone: No antigen is known for it.

Study findings and constraints: Analysis was performed later, and it showed HLA-associated TCR beta chains to be more clonally expanded than equally common others.

In the PCR, 60 Vbeta and 13 Jbeta primers were used. The table came from immunoSEQ multiplex PCR; TCRdb's copy has only in-frame clones and leaves some out. The sample gives about 170,000 clones, around 72% of which show up once; approximately 7.1% is in the top ten. This sequence originates from a man between 35 and 55 years old in good health and CMV-seropositive. The specimen was PBMCs. The V call is TRBV4-2, the J call TRBJ1-3, with no clear D. As DNA, the CDR3 is TGTGCCAGCAGCCAAGAAACGAGAACCTCTGGAAACACCATATATTTT. This sequence encodes CASSQETRTSGNTIYF.